A selection of T cell receptor beta chains follows, all from one sample in a study of cytomegalovirus exposure and HLA in healthy donors. TCRdb keeps only in-frame clones here, not all; method: immunoSEQ multiplex PCR. The data hold 200,000 to 250,000 clones, with approximately 83% observed a single time. Sample: PBMCs. The receptors here all came from a woman aged 25 to 39 in good health and CMV-seropositive. CDR3s include the opening cysteine and the closing phenylalanine or tryptophan. The order of the fields is J gene, D gene, V gene, clone size, CDR3 DNA, CDR3 protein. The D gene is left open where the match is weak. The listing skips clone size in some rows; elsewhere it reads once, few, many or a size class.

>TRBJ1-4|TRBD1|TRBV4-1|.
TGCGCCAGCAGCCAAGATCCGCCCGGGACAGGGAGTGAAAAACTGTTTTTT
CASSQDPPGTGSEKLFF
>TRBJ2-2|.|TRBV7-9|.
TGTGCCAGCAGCTTAGGGAATTCCGCCGGGGAGCTGTTTTTT
CASSLGNSAGELFF
>TRBJ1-5|.|TRBV25-1|few
TGTGCCAGCAGTTACAGCAATCAGCCCCAGCATTTT
CASSYSNQPQHF
>TRBJ1-2|TRBD1|TRBV27|.
TGTGCCAGCGGACAGGGGTATGGCTACACCTTC
CASGQGYGYTF
>TRBJ2-3|.|TRBV27|.
TGTGCCAGCAGTTTTAAGACGCGGGGCACAGATACGCAGTATTTT
CASSFKTRGTDTQYF
>TRBJ2-3|.|TRBV6-5|.
TGTGCCAGCAGTTACAGAGCCACAGATACGCAGTATTTT
CASSYRATDTQYF
>TRBJ2-7|.|TRBV6-5|.
TGTGCCAGTCAACCATTCCGGGGGTCCGAGGAGTACTTC
CASQPFRGSEEYF
>TRBJ1-2|.|TRBV27|few
TGTGCCAGCAGTTTATACACAGGGAGAGGCTACACCTTC
CASSLYTGRGYTF
>TRBJ2-3|.|TRBV6-4|.
TGTGCCAGCAGTGACTCGGCTAGCACAGATACGCAGTATTTT
CASSDSASTDTQYF
>TRBJ2-1|TRBD1|TRBV19|.
TGTGCCAGTAGTTCCCCCGGGACAGTAAAGTTCTTC
CASSSPGTVKFF
>TRBJ1-1|.|TRBV5-4|.
TGTGCCAGCAGCTCTATACTTAGGACTGAAGCTTTCTTT
CASSSILRTEAFF
>TRBJ2-7|.|TRBV5-5|.
TGTGCCAGCAGCTTGAGGGTGAATTTGGACTACGAGCAGTACTTC
CASSLRVNLDYEQYF
>TRBJ1-2|TRBD1|TRBV30|.
TGTGCCTGGAGTCCGGCGGACAGGGGTTATAATATTAGCTACACCTTC
CAWSPADRGYNISYTF
>TRBJ2-5|.|TRBV29-1|once
TGCAGCGTTCCCATTAGGACCCAGTACTTC
CSVPIRTQYF
>TRBJ1-5|.|TRBV19|.
TGTGCCAGTAGTATCGGGTCAGGGGTTTATCAGCCCCAGCATTTT
CASSIGSGVYQPQHF
>TRBJ1-1|.|TRBV5-6|.
TGTGCCAGCAGCTTGAGTAGGGTGAACACTGAAGCTTTCTTT
CASSLSRVNTEAFF
>TRBJ2-7|.|TRBV10-3|.
TGTGCCATCAGTGAGTCGGGGCAGGGTCGCTACGAGCAGTACTTC
CAISESGQGRYEQYF
>TRBJ2-3|TRBD1|TRBV2|once
TGTGCCAGCATCATACGGACCCGGGACAGGGGCACAGATACGCAGTATTTT
CASIIRTRDRGTDTQYF
>TRBJ2-1|.|TRBV6-1|.
TGTGCCAGCAGTGGATGGCGGGCGTTTCTCAATGAGCAGTTCTTC
CASSGWRAFLNEQFF
>TRBJ1-1|.|TRBV29-1|.
TGCAGCGCGACAGGGAACACTGAAGCTTTCTTT
CSATGNTEAFF